This passage covers 24 T cell receptor beta chains from one sample sequenced in a study of CD8+ T cells in alopecia areata. cDNA reverse transcribed from extracted RNA served as the sequencing template. The table came from immunoSEQ multiplex PCR; TCRdb's copy has only in-frame clones and leaves some out. The table lists more than 200,000 clones, roughly 69% of them singletons. The sample consisted of CD4+ T cells sorted from blood, taken at week 0. Receptors originate from a human donor with alopecia areata.

This chain connects TRBV4-3 to TRBJ2-7, with D possibly TRBD2 on 6 matching bases. Trimming removed 3 bases from V and 2 bases from J, with 8 bases in between. Germline-derived CDR1 and CDR2 are LGHNA and YSLEER. CDR3 length: 13 amino acids. The CDR3 loop is CASSQTRTYEQYF. In DNA, the CDR3 is TGCGCCAGCAGCCAGACTAGGACCTACGAGCAGTACTTC.

This clone is a singleton in its sample. V is TRBV2 and J is TRBJ2-2, with D uncertain. Trimming stripped 9 bases from V and 7 bases from J, with 9 bases between. The CDR3 length is 11 residues. CDR1 is SNHLY, CDR2 FYNNEI, per germline. The CDR3 nucleotides are TGTGCCAGTGGTTCCTACGGGGAGCTGTTTTTT. This sequence encodes CASGSYGELFF.

By sample fraction, this clone is medium-sized. The chain carries TRBV19 and TRBJ1-1, with a tentative D call TRBD1 (6 bases). V dropped 5 bases and J dropped 1 base, with 11 bases sitting between them. The V gene's germline CDR1 is LNHDA and CDR2 SQIVND (reference sequence). CDR3 length: 14 amino acids. CDR3 nucleotides: TGTGCCAGTAGTTCCTACAGGGAGAACACTGAAGCTTTCTTT. It encodes CASSSYRENTEAFF.

CDR3 DNA sequence: TGTGCCAGCAGCGTCGGACCTCAGGGGGAGACCCAGTACTTC. Translation: CASSVGPQGETQYF. The chain has TRBV5-4 and TRBJ2-5; TRBD1 is a possible D gene (6 bases). The V gene lost 4 bases and the J gene lost 5 bases, with 15 bases spanning the gap. This CDR3 spans 14 amino acids. Germline V gene data show CDR1 as SGHNT and CDR2 as YYREEE (reference sequence).

This chain uses TRBV2 with TRBJ2-6, with D tentatively TRBD1 (6 bases). The length of the CDR3 is 17 residues. CDR1 is SNHLY and CDR2 is FYNNEI in the germline V gene. V was clipped by 3 bases and J by 2 bases, with 14 bases between them. The CDR3 reads CASSDRTAATGANVLTF. In DNA form, the CDR3 reads TGTGCCAGCAGTGACCGGACAGCCGCCACTGGGGCCAACGTCCTGACTTTC.

The chain uses TRBV29-1 and TRBJ2-1; D unresolved. The CDR3 extends over 12 amino acids. CDR1 SQVTM and CDR2 ANQGSEA come from the germline V gene. With 2 bases removed from V and 5 bases from J, the gap between germline ends came to 7 bases. CDR3 amino acids: CSVERLDNEQFF. CDR3 sequence (DNA): TGCAGCGTTGAAAGGCTGGACAATGAGCAGTTCTTC.

This clone was counted many times. The CDR3 here is CASSRTGDTEAFF. The CDR3 coding sequence is TGTGCCAGCAGCCGGACAGGGGACACTGAAGCTTTCTTT. This sequence joins TRBV7-3 and TRBJ1-1; 9 nucleotides line up with TRBD1. The junction had 1 base not matched to a gene; V was cut back by 5 bases and J by 3 bases. The germline V gene encodes CDR1 SGHTA and CDR2 FQGTGA. The CDR3 is made up of 13 amino acids.

The CDR3 nucleotides are TGCAGGGCTGTGGGCACTGAAGCTTTCTTT. Translation: CRAVGTEAFF. This sequence joins TRBV29-1 and TRBJ1-1; D remains unclear. This CDR3 is 10 amino acids long. Germline CDR1 is SQVTM and CDR2 is ANQGSEA.

The chain joins TRBV7-9 to TRBJ2-5; a possible D gene is TRBD1 (6 bases). This CDR3 spans 16 amino acids. Germline lookup yields CDR1 SEHNR and CDR2 FQNEAQ (reference sequence). V was pared by 3 bases and J by 2 bases, with 16 bases between. For the CDR3, the DNA is TGTGCCAGCAGCTTGACGGGCAGGGGAAAACAAGAGACCCAGTACTTC. Its protein product is CASSLTGRGKQETQYF.

This chain's CDR3 is CAWNIIAEAFF. The CDR3 coding sequence is TGTGCCTGGAATATTATTGCTGAAGCTTTCTTT. The chain combines TRBV30 with TRBJ1-1; no definite D call. The CDR3 runs 11 residues. Germline CDR1 GTSNPN, CDR2 SVGIG (reference sequence). The V end lost 4 bases, the J end lost 6 bases, and 9 bases lay between the germline ends.

This clone was counted a few times. V usage is TRBV29-1 and J usage is TRBJ2-2; the match to TRBD1 covers 7 bases. Germline assignment: CDR1 SQVTM and CDR2 ANQGSEA. V was pared by 7 bases and J by 6 bases, with 14 bases of the junction left unmatched. This CDR3 contains 15 residues. As DNA, the CDR3 is TGCAGCGCCAGGCATGGGGGACAGATACCCGGGGAGCTGTTTTTT. Amino acids: CSARHGGQIPGELFF.

V usage is TRBV18 and J usage is TRBJ2-6, with D tentatively TRBD2 (5 bases). Trimming left V 3 bases short and J 0 bases short, with 9 bases between. CDR3 length: 16 amino acids. CDR1 KGHSH and CDR2 LQKENI come from the germline V gene. CDR3 sequence (DNA): TGTGCCAGCTCACCCACACGGGGCTCTGGGGCCAACGTCCTGACTTTC. As protein: CASSPTRGSGANVLTF.

This clone was recorded once. The J gene is TRBJ1-1, the V gene TRBV10-3, with D perhaps matching TRBD1 (6 bases). Trimming took off 6 bases at V and 0 bases at J, with 11 bases between the two ends. Germline lookup yields CDR1 ENHRY and CDR2 SYGVKD. The CDR3 is 14 residues long. CDR3 region: CAIRRTEMNTEAFF. The CDR3 coding sequence is TGTGCCATCAGAAGGACAGAAATGAACACTGAAGCTTTCTTT.

The rearrangement joins TRBV30 to TRBJ1-5; D is undetermined. Per the germline V gene, CDR1 is GTSNPN and CDR2 is SVGIG (reference sequence). Between the trimmed V and J ends, which lost 1 base and 3 bases, there was a span of 10 bases. CDR3 size: 14 residues. This CDR3 is CAWSGSGLNQPQHF. In DNA, the CDR3 is TGTGCCTGGAGTGGAAGCGGGCTCAATCAGCCCCAGCATTTT.

This clone was found a few times. This same CDR3 is encoded by further DNA sequences in the sample. The gene calls are TRBV29-1 and TRBJ1-5, with 10 bases identical to TRBD1. The germline V gene encodes CDR1 SQVTM and CDR2 ANQGSEA. This CDR3 contains 12 residues. The junction had 2 bases not matched to a gene; V was cut back by 7 bases and J by 5 bases. This chain's CDR3 is CSAGTGDQPQHF. CDR3 coding DNA: TGCAGCGCAGGGACAGGGGATCAGCCCCAGCATTTT.

For this clone: Other DNA sequences in this sample translate to the same CDR3. The CDR3 region has the DNA TGCGCCAGCAGCCCGAGTGGACAGACCTACGAGCAGTACTTC. Residues: CASSPSGQTYEQYF. This chain links TRBV5-1 with TRBJ2-7; maybe TRBD1 (6 bases). The germline gives CDR1 SGHRS, CDR2 YFSETQ. This CDR3 region has 14 residues. V lost 4 bases, J lost 2 bases, and 13 bases lay in between.

A single count supports this clone. The V and J genes are TRBV19 and TRBJ1-5; D ambiguous. The CDR3 has 14 residues. The germline V gene has CDR1 LNHDA and CDR2 SQIVND (reference sequence). Deletions cut 5 bases from V and 2 bases from J, with 10 bases between. CDR3: CASSVVAGNQPQHF. The CDR3 nucleotides are TGTGCCAGTAGTGTGGTAGCGGGCAATCAGCCCCAGCATTTT.

The chain recombines TRBV11-2 with TRBJ2-2; D remains ambiguous. CDR1 and CDR2 from the germline V gene are SGHAT and FQNNGV. The CDR3 loop spans 13 amino acids. The V end lost 5 bases, the J end lost 9 bases, and 13 bases lay between the germline ends. The CDR3 region is CASSLLYGWELFF. The CDR3 DNA reads as TGTGCCAGCAGCCTATTGTACGGGTGGGAGCTGTTTTTT.

The chain carries TRBV6-6 and TRBJ1-2; no clear D gene. Trimming stripped 3 bases from V and 6 bases from J, with 14 bases between. Germline V gene data show CDR1 as MNHNY and CDR2 as SVGAGI (reference sequence). The CDR3 has 14 amino acids. The CDR3 DNA sequence: TGTGCCAGCAGTTATCTGGGCCTGGACCATGGCTACACCTTC. The encoded protein is CASSYLGLDHGYTF.

The V gene is TRBV30, the J gene TRBJ1-2; D may be TRBD1 (6 bases). The germline V gene has CDR1 GTSNPN and CDR2 SVGIG (reference sequence). CDR3 length equals 15 residues. Trimming cost V 3 bases and J 1 base, with 15 bases left between them. The CDR3 spells CAWRRGPSYNYGYTF. CDR3 DNA sequence: TGTGCCTGGAGACGGGGGCCATCTTATAACTATGGCTACACCTTC.

This rearrangement joins TRBV5-1 to TRBJ2-3; D not certain. Trimming took off 0 bases at V and 4 bases at J, with 12 bases between the two ends. CDR3 length equals 15 residues. The germline gives CDR1 SGHRS, CDR2 YFSETQ. CDR3 bases: TGCGCCAGCAGCTTGGCGGCGGCCGATTCAGATACGCAGTATTTT. Translating it yields CASSLAAADSDTQYF.

This clone has only one observation. The genes are TRBV4-2 and TRBJ2-5, with 9 positions matching TRBD1. Per germline, CDR1 LGHNA and CDR2 YNFKEQ. The CDR3 covers 14 residues. V lost 5 bases and J lost 4; bases outside the gene matches: 5. The CDR3, as DNA: TGTGCCAGCAGCTGGACAGGGGATGGAGAGACCCAGTACTTC. It is translated as CASSWTGDGETQYF.

This clone was observed a handful of times. The genes are TRBV30 and TRBJ1-5, with 8 positions matching TRBD1. The germline V gene has CDR1 GTSNPN and CDR2 SVGIG (reference sequence). Trimming removed 2 bases from V and 6 bases from J; junction bases left unmatched: 9. The CDR3 is made up of 15 amino acids. The CDR3 protein is CAWSTRQGRGQPQHF. The CDR3 DNA reads as TGTGCCTGGAGTACCCGACAGGGGCGAGGTCAGCCCCAGCATTTT.

This chain connects TRBV29-1 to TRBJ1-4; weak D call: TRBD1 (6 bases). CDR1 is SQVTM, CDR2 ANQGSEA, per germline. This CDR3 is 13 amino acids long. The V end was cut by 7 bases, the J end by 5 bases, with 14 bases between. In nucleotides, the CDR3 is TGCAGCGCGAGCCGGGGGCCCAATGAAAAACTGTTTTTT. Residues: CSASRGPNEKLFF.